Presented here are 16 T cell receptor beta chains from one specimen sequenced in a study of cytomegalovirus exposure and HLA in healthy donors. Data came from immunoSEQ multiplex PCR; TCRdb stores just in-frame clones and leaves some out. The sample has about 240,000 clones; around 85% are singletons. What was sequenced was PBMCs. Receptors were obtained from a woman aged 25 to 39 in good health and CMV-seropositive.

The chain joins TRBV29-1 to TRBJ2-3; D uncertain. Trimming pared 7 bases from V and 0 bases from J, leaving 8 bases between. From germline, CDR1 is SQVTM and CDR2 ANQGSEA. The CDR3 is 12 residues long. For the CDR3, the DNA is TGCAGCGCGGTCCCTAGCACAGATACGCAGTATTTT. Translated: CSAVPSTDTQYF.

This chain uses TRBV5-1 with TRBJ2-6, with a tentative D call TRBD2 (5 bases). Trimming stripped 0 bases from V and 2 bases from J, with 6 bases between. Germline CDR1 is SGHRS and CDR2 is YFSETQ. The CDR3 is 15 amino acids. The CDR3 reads CASSLVGAGANVLTF. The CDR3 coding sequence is TGCGCCAGCAGCTTGGTGGGAGCTGGGGCCAACGTCCTGACTTTC.

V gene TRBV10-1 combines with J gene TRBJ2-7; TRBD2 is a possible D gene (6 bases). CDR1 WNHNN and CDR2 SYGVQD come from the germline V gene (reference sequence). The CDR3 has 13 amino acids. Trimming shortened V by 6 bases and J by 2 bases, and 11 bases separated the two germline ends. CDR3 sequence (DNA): TGCGCCAGCAGACTAGCAGTTCCCTACGAGCAGTACTTC. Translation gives CASRLAVPYEQYF.

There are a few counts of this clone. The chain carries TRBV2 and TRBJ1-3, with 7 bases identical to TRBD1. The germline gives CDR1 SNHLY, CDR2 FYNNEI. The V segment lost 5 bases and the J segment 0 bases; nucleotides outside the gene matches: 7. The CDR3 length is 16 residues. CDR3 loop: CASSPTGSSSGNTIYF. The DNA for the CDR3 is TGTGCCAGCAGTCCGACAGGGTCGAGCTCTGGAAACACCATATATTTT. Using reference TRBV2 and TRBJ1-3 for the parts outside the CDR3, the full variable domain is EPEVTQTPSHQVTQMGQEVILRCVPISNHLYFYWYRQILGQKVEFLVSFYNNEISEKSEIFDDQFSVERPDGSNFTLKIRSTKLEDSAMYFCASSPTGSSSGNTIYFGEGSWLTVV.

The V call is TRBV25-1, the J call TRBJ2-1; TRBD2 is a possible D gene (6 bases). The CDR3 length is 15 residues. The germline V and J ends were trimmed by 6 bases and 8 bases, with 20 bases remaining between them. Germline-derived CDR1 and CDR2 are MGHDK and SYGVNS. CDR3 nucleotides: TGTGCCAGCAGCTTGGGGGGAGTTTTCGGATATGAGCAGTTCTTC. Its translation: CASSLGGVFGYEQFF.

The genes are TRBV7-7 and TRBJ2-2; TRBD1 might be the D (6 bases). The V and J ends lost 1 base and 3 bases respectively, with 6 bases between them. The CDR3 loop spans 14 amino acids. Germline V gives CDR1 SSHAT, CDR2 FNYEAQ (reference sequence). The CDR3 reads CASSLDRDTGELFF. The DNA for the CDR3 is TGTGCCAGCAGCTTAGACAGGGACACCGGGGAGCTGTTTTTT.

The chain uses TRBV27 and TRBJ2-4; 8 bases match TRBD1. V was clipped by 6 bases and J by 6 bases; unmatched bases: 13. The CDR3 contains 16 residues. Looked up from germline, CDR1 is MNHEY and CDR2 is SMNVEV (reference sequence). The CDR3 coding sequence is TGTGCCAGCAGACGGACCCTGACAGGGGCAAGAAACATTCAGTACTTC. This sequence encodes CASRRTLTGARNIQYF.

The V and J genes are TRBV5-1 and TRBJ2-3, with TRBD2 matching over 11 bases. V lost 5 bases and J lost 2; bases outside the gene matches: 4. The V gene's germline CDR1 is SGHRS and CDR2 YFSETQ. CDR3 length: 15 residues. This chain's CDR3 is CASRGLADYTDTQYF. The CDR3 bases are TGCGCCAGCAGGGGACTAGCGGACTACACAGATACGCAGTATTTT. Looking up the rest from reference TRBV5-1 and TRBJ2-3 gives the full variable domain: KAGVTQTPRYLIKTRGQQVTLSCSPISGHRSVSWYQQTPGQGLQFLFEYFSETQRNKGNFPGRFSGRQFSNSRSEMNVSTLELGDSALYLCASRGLADYTDTQYFGPGTRLTVL.

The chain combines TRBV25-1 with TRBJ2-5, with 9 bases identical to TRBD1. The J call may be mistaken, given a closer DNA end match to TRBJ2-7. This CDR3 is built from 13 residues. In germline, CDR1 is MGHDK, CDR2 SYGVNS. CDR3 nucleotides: TGTGCCAGCAGAGGACAGGGGACCTACGAGCAGTACTTC. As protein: CASRGQGTYEQYF.

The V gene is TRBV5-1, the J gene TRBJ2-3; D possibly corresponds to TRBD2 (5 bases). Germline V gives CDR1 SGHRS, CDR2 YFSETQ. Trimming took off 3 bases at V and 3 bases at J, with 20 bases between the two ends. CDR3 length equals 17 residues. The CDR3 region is CASSSTPGPPGTDTQYF. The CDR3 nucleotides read TGCGCCAGCAGCTCCACTCCCGGGCCCCCGGGGACAGATACGCAGTATTTT.

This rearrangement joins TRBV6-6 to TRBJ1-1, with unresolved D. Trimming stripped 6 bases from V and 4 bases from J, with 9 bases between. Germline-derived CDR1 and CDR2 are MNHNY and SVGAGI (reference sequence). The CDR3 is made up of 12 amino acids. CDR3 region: CASRQLSTEAFF. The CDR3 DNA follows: TGTGCCAGCAGACAGCTGAGCACTGAAGCTTTCTTT.

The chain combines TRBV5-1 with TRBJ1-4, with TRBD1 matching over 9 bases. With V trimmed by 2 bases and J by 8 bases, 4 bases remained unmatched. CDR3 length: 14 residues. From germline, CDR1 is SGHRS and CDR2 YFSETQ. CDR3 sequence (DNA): TGCGCCAGCAGCTTACAGGGGGCTGGGGAAAAACTGTTTTTT. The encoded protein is CASSLQGAGEKLFF.

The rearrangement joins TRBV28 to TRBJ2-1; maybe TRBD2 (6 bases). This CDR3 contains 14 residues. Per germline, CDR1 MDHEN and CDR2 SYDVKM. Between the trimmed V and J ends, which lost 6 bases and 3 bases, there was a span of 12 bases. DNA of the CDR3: TGTGCCAGCAGCCGAGGACTACACTACAATGAGCAGTTCTTC. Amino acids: CASSRGLHYNEQFF. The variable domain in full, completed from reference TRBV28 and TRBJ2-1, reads DVKVTQSSRYLVKRTGEKVFLECVQDMDHENMFWYRQDPGLGLRLIYFSYDVKMKEKGDIPEGYSVSREKKERFSLILESASTNQTSMYLCASSRGLHYNEQFFGPGTRLTVL.

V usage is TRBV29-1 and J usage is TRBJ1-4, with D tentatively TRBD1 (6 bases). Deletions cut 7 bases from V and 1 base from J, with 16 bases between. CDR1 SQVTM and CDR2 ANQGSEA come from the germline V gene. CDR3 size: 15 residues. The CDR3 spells CSASDEGGTNEKLFF. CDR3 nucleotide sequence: TGCAGCGCTTCTGATGAAGGGGGAACTAATGAAAAACTGTTTTTT. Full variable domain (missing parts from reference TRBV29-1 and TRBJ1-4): SAVISQKPSRDICQRGTSLTIQCQVDSQVTMMFWYRQQPGQSLTLIATANQGSEATYESGFVIDKFPISRPNLTFSTLTVSNMSPEDSSIYLCSASDEGGTNEKLFFGSGTQLSVL.

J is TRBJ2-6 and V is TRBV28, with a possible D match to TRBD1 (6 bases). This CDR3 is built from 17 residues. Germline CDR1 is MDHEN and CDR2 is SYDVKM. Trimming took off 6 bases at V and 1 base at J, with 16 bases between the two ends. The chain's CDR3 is CASRPKTRGSGANVLTF. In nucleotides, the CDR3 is TGTGCCAGCAGGCCAAAAACCAGGGGATCTGGGGCCAACGTCCTGACTTTC.

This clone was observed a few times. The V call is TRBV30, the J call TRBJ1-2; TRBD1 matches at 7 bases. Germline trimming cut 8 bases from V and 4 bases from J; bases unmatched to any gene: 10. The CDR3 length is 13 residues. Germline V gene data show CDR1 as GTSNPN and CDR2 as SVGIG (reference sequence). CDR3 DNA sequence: TGTGCCGCATACACCGGGACAGTCTATGGCTACACCTTC. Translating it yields CAAYTGTVYGYTF.